Only a few counts were recorded for the clone carrying this T cell receptor (beta chain). The antigen remains undetermined. Building the TCR beta libraries relied on iRepertoire HTBI primers, and CDR3 regions underwent Arm-PCR. Each CDR3 protein is one row after TCRdb ran MiXCR on the multiplex PCR reads. Here the sample spans fewer than 550,000 distinct CDR3 sequences, 20% to 25% being singletons. The time point: persistent/refractory GD, antithyroid drugs over 5 years with positive TRAb. Extracted RNA from PBMCs served as the source of the TCR library. Under American Thyroid Association guidelines, Graves' disease was diagnosed. V was cut by 3 bases and J by 2 bases, with 15 bases left in between. Germline loops: CDR1 SGHRS, CDR2 YFSETQ. This CDR3 has 15 residues. This sample was taken from a study of regulatory T cells in long-lasting Graves disease. Overall study results and limits: Having only a small sample size may have limited accuracy.

This material consisted of peripheral blood mononuclear cells (PBMCs), taken when the disease was refractory, from a patient treated with antithyroid drugs. The clonotype was recovered from a female donor with Graves disease. The rearrangement joins TRBV5-1 to TRBJ2-7, with a weak D call TRBD1 (6 bases). The CDR3 DNA follows: TGCGCCAGCAGCTCCCTACAGGGCTACGCCTACGAGCAGTACTTC. Protein product: CASSSLQGYAYEQYF.